These T cell receptor beta chains were read from a single sample in a study of T cell responses to AZD1222 COVID-19 vaccine. The table came from immunoSEQ multiplex PCR; TCRdb's copy has only in-frame clones and leaves some out. The data contain around 110,000 clones, 70% to 90% of them singletons. Source: peripheral blood, taken on day 0 of MenACWY control vaccination. The source is an adult in good health. The conserved cysteine and the conserved F or W are not part of the CDR3 here.

cdr3_length v_call cdr3_aa
16 TRBV11-3 ASSLGSLQGARTDTQY
11 TRBV2 ASTAQLNTEAF
11 TRBV7-8 ASSLGGELEAF
12 TRBV29-1 SVEVEGGIYEQY
13 TRBV27 ASSLAPLGGTEAF
10 TRBV6-5 ASRGLSDTQY
12 TRBV5-1 ASMVGGAENEQF
10 TRBV29-1 SVESFTDTQY
13 TRBV5-4 ASSFSGGAVNEQF
13 TRBV6-6 ASSYSGRQEGGYT
13 TRBV28 ASSSTDIGNSPLH
14 TRBV5-8 ASSLAQPRRVYGYT
13 TRBV6-5 ASSYSGSWTYEQY
12 TRBV5-6 ASSSPARGTEAF
12 TRBV7-9 ASSLGQGNQPQH
12 TRBV5-5 ASKSGRWNTEAF
16 TRBV4-1 ASSQDVGGSSYNSPLH
12 TRBV28 ASSLPGAGGELF
8 TRBV30 AWSGTEAF
12 TRBV7-2 ASSSLGPSGGYT
14 TRBV4-2 ASSQDHGQGGRGYT
15 TRBV21-1 ASSKAGGDSYNSPLH
14 TRBV18 ASSPGAFANTGELF
12 TRBV7-9 ASSRTASDQPQH
11 TRBV7-9 ATGLGGGETQY
11 TRBV3-1/TRBV3-2 ASSQDSFYGYT
11 TRBV3-1/TRBV3-2 ASSQGGGKEQY
11 TRBV5-5 ASSLIDNTEAF
12 TRBV5-5 ASSLAVGYYEQY
13 TRBV4-1 ASSQVLGAGYGYT
12 TRBV11-2 ASSFQGRADTQY
13 TRBV19 ASHTGGNSNQPQH
11 TRBV30 AWSPDSNSPLH
12 TRBV5-1 ASRPTSATDTQY
13 TRBV21-1 ASSKFGSLGTEAF
16 TRBV5-5 ASSLLSRQPSNTGELF
15 TRBV6-4 ASSDGPGQGWTDTQY
12 TRBV18 ASSPGALGTEAF
13 TRBV2 ASSERRGTGQPQH
12 TRBV18 ASSPGRSSYEQY
13 TRBV7-9 ASSLAGTGWSEAF
11 TRBV12-3/TRBV12-4 ASSFNSNQPQH
12 TRBV4-1 ASSQDEGPDTQY
13 TRBV7-2 ASSQGPLAGQVRF
14 TRBV7-9 ASSQGQGASSYEQY
11 TRBV28 ASNRQGGTEAF
11 TRBV6-6 ASSYSPNQPQH
12 TRBV27 ASSPGTAQETQY
15 TRBV6-2/TRBV6-3 ASSYSVVKGVDTEAF
12 TRBV10-3 AISKRGETYEQY
13 TRBV14 ASSQVGLWGNIQY
11 TRBV5-1 ASSPGQFGEQY
15 TRBV9 ASSSPGTSRIYNEQF